This T cell receptor beta chain was identified in a study of CD8 T cells in Susac syndrome. The CDR3 extends over 16 amino acids. The germline CDR1 and CDR2 sequences are SGHVS and FNYEAQ. The ends lost 4 bases at V and 8 bases at J; junction bases unmatched: 12. When the RNA was reverse transcribed, random hexamers were used with an input of roughly 0.5 to 1 ug. TCRdb reprocessed the immunoSEQ multiplex PCR reads via MiXCR and lists one record per CDR3 protein. Here the sample spans about 80,000 distinct CDR3 sequences, 91% being singletons. The chain carries TRBV7-6 and TRBJ2-1; 9 bases map to TRBD1. The receptor was derived from a human donor with multiple sclerosis. Sequencing was performed on CD8+ T cells from PBMCs. CDR3 sequence: CASSSIRDRASDEQFF. The CDR3 DNA reads TGTGCCAGCAGCTCCATCCGGGACAGGGCTTCCGATGAGCAGTTCTTC.